A selection of T cell receptor beta chains follows, all from one sample in a study of T cell responses to AZD1222 COVID-19 vaccine. Here immunoSEQ multiplex PCR was the method, and the copy in TCRdb shows in-frame clones only, minus some. The profile shows fewer than 200,000 clones, around 92% of them singletons. The material was peripheral blood, obtained on day 0 of MenACWY control vaccination. The receptors stem from an adult in good health. Each CDR3 is given with its conserved first and last residue. The D gene is left open where the match is weak. Where a row states a size, it is once, few, many or the class of an expanded clone; other rows omit it.

d_call	clone_size	v_call	j_call	cdr3_nt	cdr3_aa
.	.	TRBV10-3	TRBJ2-7	TGTGCCATCAGTGATATGGTTGGGCAGTACTTC	CAISDMVGQYF
.	.	TRBV10-3	TRBJ1-1	TGTGCCATCAAGGGACCCTCGGACAGCACTGAAGCTTTCTTT	CAIKGPSDSTEAFF
TRBD1	.	TRBV5-1	TRBJ1-1	TGCGCCAGCAGCTTGTATTCAGGGGGGGTGAACACTGAAGCTTTCTTT	CASSLYSGGVNTEAFF
TRBD1	.	TRBV29-1	TRBJ2-1	TGCAGCGTTGAATACCGTCGGACAGGGGCTCTAAATGAGCAGTTCTTC	CSVEYRRTGALNEQFF
.	.	TRBV19	TRBJ1-2	TGTGCCAGTAGTATAGACCCGGATAACTATGGCTACACCTTC	CASSIDPDNYGYTF
TRBD2	few	TRBV4-1	TRBJ2-3	TGCGCCAGCAGCCCGAACTCCGGGACTAGCGGGTTCACAGATACGCAGTATTTT	CASSPNSGTSGFTDTQYF
TRBD2	.	TRBV27	TRBJ2-2	TGTGCCAGCAGTTTCGGGGGAGGGCCTGGGACCGGGGAGCTGTTTTTT	CASSFGGGPGTGELFF
.	.	TRBV5-1	TRBJ1-2	TGCGCCAGCAGTCCTTTGGAGCCTTATGGCTACACCTTC	CASSPLEPYGYTF
TRBD2	.	TRBV19	TRBJ2-1	TGTGCCAGTAGTATGGGACTAGCGGGAAACAATGAGCAGTTCTTC	CASSMGLAGNNEQFF
TRBD1	once	TRBV11-3	TRBJ2-1	TGTGCCAGCAGATTGACAGGGCTACCTTACAATGAGCAGTTCTTC	CASRLTGLPYNEQFF
TRBD2	.	TRBV7-8	TRBJ2-3	TGTGCCAGCAGCTTAGAACTAGCGGGACGAGATACGCAGTATTTT	CASSLELAGRDTQYF
TRBD1	few	TRBV29-1	TRBJ1-1	TGCAGCGTTGAAGAAAAGTGGACGTCAGGGGGGGCTTTCTTT	CSVEEKWTSGGAFF
.	once	TRBV30	TRBJ1-4	TGTGCCTTGGGCCCCGGAGGGGAAAAACTGTTTTTT	CALGPGGEKLFF
.	.	TRBV29-1	TRBJ2-6	TGCAGCGTTGCATTATCGACTGGGGCCAACGTCCTGACTTTC	CSVALSTGANVLTF
.	.	TRBV4-2	TRBJ2-3	TGTGCCAGCAGTCGATTCCTCAACACAGATACGCAGTATTTT	CASSRFLNTDTQYF
TRBD1	once	TRBV11-2	TRBJ2-1	TGTGCCAGCAGCCTCCGGACAGGGAGGACCAATGAGCAGTTCTTC	CASSLRTGRTNEQFF
.	.	TRBV18	TRBJ1-2	TGTGCCAGCTCACCACCGGGGGGAGTCTTC	CASSPPGGVF
.	.	TRBV19	TRBJ1-5	TGTGCCAGTAGCCAGACTAGTCAGCCCCAGCATTTT	CASSQTSQPQHF
.	.	TRBV30	TRBJ1-2	TGTGCCTGGAGAGAAGGACATGCTCCTACCCGGGAGGGAGGCTATGGCTACACCTTC	CAWREGHAPTREGGYGYTF
.	.	TRBV11-3	TRBJ1-4	TGTGCCAGCAGCTTAGGGGCAACAGCTGCAACTAATGAAAAACTGTTTTTT	CASSLGATAATNEKLFF
.	.	TRBV24-1	TRBJ1-1	TGTGCCACCAGTGACCTGACAGAAATGAACACTGAAGCTTTCTTT	CATSDLTEMNTEAFF
.	.	TRBV5-4	TRBJ2-3	TGTGCCACCTCCCGAGAAGGCCCAGATACGCAGTATTTT	CATSREGPDTQYF
TRBD1	.	TRBV7-2	TRBJ1-2	TGTGCCAGCAGCCTGGGACAGGGGGATGGCTACACCTTC	CASSLGQGDGYTF
.	.	TRBV7-2	TRBJ2-4	TGTGCCAGCAGCTTAGGAGACGGAGGGGGCGGAAACATTCAGTACTTC	CASSLGDGGGGNIQYF
TRBD1	.	TRBV29-1	TRBJ1-1	TGCAGCGTTGACTCAGGGGGGGGCACTGAAGCTTTCTTT	CSVDSGGGTEAFF
.	once	TRBV19	TRBJ2-5	TGTGCCAGTAGTCAGGGAAACCAAGAGACCCAGTACTTC	CASSQGNQETQYF
.	.	TRBV27	TRBJ1-1	TGTGCCAGCAGTTTTTCGAGGGGGTTGAACACTGAAGCTTTCTTT	CASSFSRGLNTEAFF
TRBD1	few	TRBV19	TRBJ1-1	TGTGCCAGTAGAGGGGACAGCTTGAACACTGAAGCTTTCTTT	CASRGDSLNTEAFF
.	.	TRBV25-1	TRBJ1-2	TGTGCCAGCAGCCCTCTGGAGAGCTATGGCTACACCTTC	CASSPLESYGYTF
TRBD1	.	TRBV5-5	TRBJ1-2	TGTGCCAGCAGCTTGGAGGGACAGCTCTATGGCTACACCTTC	CASSLEGQLYGYTF
.	.	TRBV4-3	TRBJ1-2	TGCGCCAGCAGCTTGAGTGGGGGAGGCTATGGCTACACCTTC	CASSLSGGGYGYTF
.	.	TRBV7-2	TRBJ1-3	TGTGCCAGCAGCACAGGGTCGGCCAGGTCAGGAAACACCATATATTTT	CASSTGSARSGNTIYF
.	.	TRBV9	TRBJ2-1	TGTGCCAGCAGCGTAGATTCTAGGAGGGAGCAGTTCTTC	CASSVDSRREQFF
.	.	TRBV14	TRBJ2-7	TGTGCCAGCAGCCAAGGATTGCCCACCTACGAGCAGTACTTC	CASSQGLPTYEQYF
.	.	TRBV15	TRBJ1-4	TGTGCCACCGGGGGGGGCAGTTTAGAAAAACTGTTTTTT	CATGGGSLEKLFF
.	.	TRBV1	TRBJ2-7	TGCACCAGCAGCCGGCAAAAGAGCGGGAGGGCCGGTGGATACGAGCAGTACTTC	CTSSRQKSGRAGGYEQYF
.	.	TRBV30	TRBJ2-1	TGTGCCTGGAGTGTAGTGGTGGGAGCCGGTGAGCAGTTCTTC	CAWSVVVGAGEQFF
.	.	TRBV28	TRBJ2-2	TGTGCCAGCAGCTCCGGGTCTCACACATTGCGGAGCACCGGGGAGCTGTTTTTT	CASSSGSHTLRSTGELFF
.	.	TRBV6-2/TRBV6-3	TRBJ1-1	TGTGCCAGCAGTTACCCCGAGACAGGGAACACTGAAGCTTTCTTT	CASSYPETGNTEAFF
TRBD1	.	TRBV6-5	TRBJ1-4	TGTGCCAGCACTACGACAGGGTTCCTTGAAAAACTGTTTTTT	CASTTTGFLEKLFF
.	.	TRBV7-8	TRBJ2-7	TGTGCCAGCAGCTTAGGGCAGGGAAAATACGAGCAGTACTTC	CASSLGQGKYEQYF